Below, 4 T cell receptor beta chains from the same sample are listed, as sequenced in a study of shared clonotypes between healthy human individuals. Assay: immunoSEQ multiplex PCR; the TCRdb copy retains only in-frame clones and omits some. The table lists 950,000 to 1,100,000 clones, roughly 74% of them singletons. Sequenced sample: memory CD4+ T cells from PBMCs. Subset defined: CD45RA-negative fraction. These receptors all come from a man between 18 and 29 years old in good health. Some clones in this sample may be carry-over from other donors' samples.

This chain uses TRBV6-4 with TRBJ2-2; 8 nucleotides align to TRBD2. The CDR3 sequence is 12 residues long. V shed 10 bases and J 9 bases; nucleotides not matched to a gene: 7. From germline, CDR1 is MRHNA and CDR2 SNTAGT. Written as DNA, the CDR3 is TGTGCCAACTTACAGCGGGAGTGGGAGCTGTTTTTT. Translation: CANLQREWELFF.

Comments on this clone: Other DNA sequences of this sample code for an identical CDR3. This chain uses TRBV5-1 with TRBJ1-1; TRBD1 agrees at 11 bases. Germline V lookup: CDR1 SGHRS, CDR2 YFSETQ. The CDR3 length is 15 residues. V lost 4 bases and J lost 1; bases outside the gene matches: 3. The CDR3 is CASSPGTGGNTEAFF. The CDR3 DNA is TGCGCCAGCAGCCCGGGGACAGGGGGGAACACTGAAGCTTTCTTT.

As for this clone: Other DNA sequences in the sample encode the same CDR3. This chain joins TRBV5-4 and TRBJ1-4; TRBD1 might be the D (6 bases). The V gene's germline CDR1 is SGHNT and CDR2 YYREEE (reference sequence). The CDR3 spans 13 residues. Deletions cut 1 base from V and 5 bases from J, with 6 bases between. This CDR3 reads CASSLQGNEKLFF. The CDR3 nucleotides read TGTGCCAGCAGCTTGCAGGGGAATGAAAAACTGTTTTTT.

CDR3 protein: CARSLENRGHSFSGANVLTF. The CDR3 DNA follows: TGTGCCAGAAGCTTGGAGAACAGGGGGCATTCCTTCTCTGGGGCCAACGTCCTGACTTTC. The chain carries TRBV5-3 and TRBJ2-6, with 9 bases lining up with TRBD1. TRBV5-3 is an open reading frame whose function is uncertain. Trimming took 0 bases from V and 0 from J; bases not matched to a gene: 10. The CDR3 spans 20 residues.